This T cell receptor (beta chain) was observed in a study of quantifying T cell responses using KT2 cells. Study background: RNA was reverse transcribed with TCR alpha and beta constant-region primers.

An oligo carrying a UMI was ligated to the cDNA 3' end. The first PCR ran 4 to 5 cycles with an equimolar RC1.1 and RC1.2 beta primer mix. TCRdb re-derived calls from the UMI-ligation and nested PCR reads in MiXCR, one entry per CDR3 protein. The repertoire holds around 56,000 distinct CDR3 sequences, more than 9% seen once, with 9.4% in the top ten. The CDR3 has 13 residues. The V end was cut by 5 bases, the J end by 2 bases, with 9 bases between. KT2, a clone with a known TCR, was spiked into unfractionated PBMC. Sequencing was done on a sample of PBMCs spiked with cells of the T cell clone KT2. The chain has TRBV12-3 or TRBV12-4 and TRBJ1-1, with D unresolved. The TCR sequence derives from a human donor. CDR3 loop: CASSQAFNTEAFF. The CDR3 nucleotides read TGTGCCAGCAGTCAGGCGTTTAACACTGAAGCTTTCTTT.